One and the same sample provided the 13 T cell receptor beta chains below, sequenced in a study of preoperative IRX-2 immunotherapy in early breast cancer (dated by TCRdb to about 2019). Library preparation was by the immunoSEQ multiplex PCR assay. TCRdb took this table from immuneACCESS and kept in-frame rearrangements with V and J called. Such tables lack part of the clones; where checked against another copy, unresolved V genes explain under half of the gap, and the rest is unexplained. This sample comprises about 98,000 clones, 70% to 90% of them detected only once. The top ten clonotypes cover around 2% of the sample. The sample's treatment or condition label is to be understood as: preoperative locoregional IRX-2 cytokine immunotherapy. Specimen: tumor tissue, collected after IRX-2 immunotherapy. These receptors were obtained from a human donor with breast cancer.

This rearrangement joins TRBV10-1 to TRBJ2-1; 9 bases map to TRBD1. This CDR3 spans 16 amino acids. In germline, CDR1 is WNHNN, CDR2 SYGVQD (reference sequence). Trimming removed 6 bases from V and 7 bases from J; junction bases left unmatched: 13. The CDR3 nucleotides read TGCGCCAGCAGCCTCCTGGGACAGGGAGAGCGGAATGAGCAGTTCTTC. It translates to CASSLLGQGERNEQFF.

Worth noting for this clone: At the DNA level, this CDR3 is encoded by other sequences in the same sample as well. The chain recombines TRBV6-8 with TRBJ1-1, with D tentatively TRBD1 (5 bases). Germline lookup yields CDR1 MNHGY and CDR2 SAAAGT. This CDR3 is 13 amino acids long. Trimming took 3 bases from V and 2 from J, leaving 7 bases between them. Here the CDR3 reads CASSYGGNTEAFF. DNA for the CDR3: TGTGCCAGCAGTTATGGGGGTAACACTGAAGCTTTCTTT.

This chain links TRBV6-8 with TRBJ2-7; D is perhaps TRBD2 (6 bases). CDR1 and CDR2 (germline): MNHGY, SAAAGT. The CDR3 is made up of 13 amino acids. Trimming left V 0 bases short and J 6 bases short, with 9 bases between. DNA of the CDR3: TGTGCCAGCAGTTACTCCCCCGGGGGCGAGCAGTACTTC. The encoded protein is CASSYSPGGEQYF.

V gene TRBV5-1 combines with J gene TRBJ1-5, with D possibly being TRBD1 (5 bases). CDR3 length: 14 residues. CDR1 and CDR2 from the germline V gene are SGHRS and YFSETQ. Trimming removed 5 bases from V and 0 bases from J, with 9 bases in between. This CDR3 reads CASRPDTSNQPQHF. In DNA, the CDR3 is TGCGCCAGCAGACCGGACACTAGCAATCAGCCCCAGCATTTT.

Written as DNA, the CDR3 is TGTGCCAGCAGTGCACCCCGGGGCTACGAGCAGTACTTC. It codes for CASSAPRGYEQYF. The chain uses TRBV6-8 and TRBJ2-7; possibly TRBD2 for D (5 bases). The CDR3 is 13 amino acids. Deletions cut 5 bases from V and 3 bases from J, with 11 bases between. In germline, CDR1 is MNHGY, CDR2 SAAAGT.

V gene TRBV19 combines with J gene TRBJ1-1; D remains ambiguous. V lost 7 bases and J 1 base, leaving 16 bases between the germline ends. There are 15 residues in the CDR3. Germline lookup yields CDR1 LNHDA and CDR2 SQIVND (reference sequence). The DNA of the CDR3 is TGTGCCAGTATGCTGGGAGGGCTTTCGAACACTGAAGCTTTCTTT. It translates to CASMLGGLSNTEAFF.

This chain connects TRBV18 to TRBJ2-5; D remains ambiguous. Germline lookup yields CDR1 KGHSH and CDR2 LQKENI. The CDR3 has 13 residues. V lost 2 bases and J 3 bases, leaving 7 bases between the germline ends. The CDR3: CASSPAYKETQYF. CDR3 sequence (DNA): TGTGCCAGCTCACCAGCTTATAAAGAGACCCAGTACTTC. The complete variable domain, with remaining parts taken from reference TRBV18 and TRBJ2-5, reads NAGVMQNPRHLVRRRGQEARLRCSPMKGHSHVYWYRQLPEEGLKFMVYLQKENIIDESGMPKERFSAEFPKEGPSILRIQQVVRGDSAAYFCASSPAYKETQYFGPGTRLLVL.

The V gene is TRBV28, the J gene TRBJ1-2, with D perhaps matching TRBD1 (6 bases). With 2 bases removed from V and 1 base from J, the gap between germline ends came to 11 bases. The germline CDR1 and CDR2 sequences are MDHEN and SYDVKM. The CDR3 runs 15 residues. The CDR3 DNA reads as TGTGCCAGCAGTTTAGCGTTACAGGGTAACTATGGCTACACCTTC. This sequence encodes CASSLALQGNYGYTF.

This chain links TRBV28 with TRBJ1-1; 7 bases are a match to TRBD1. The germline gives CDR1 MDHEN, CDR2 SYDVKM. Germline trimming cut 8 bases from V and 3 bases from J; bases unmatched to any gene: 9. This CDR3 is 14 amino acids long. In DNA form, the CDR3 reads TGTGCCAGCCGGGGGACAGAATGGGACACTGAAGCTTTCTTT. Amino acids: CASRGTEWDTEAFF.

V is TRBV5-1 and J is TRBJ1-1; D uncertain. Per germline, CDR1 SGHRS and CDR2 YFSETQ. The CDR3 contains 14 residues. V dropped 0 bases and J dropped 1 base, with 7 bases sitting between them. The CDR3 spells CASSLEMTNTEAFF. The CDR3 DNA sequence: TGCGCCAGCAGCTTGGAGATGACGAACACTGAAGCTTTCTTT.

The genes are TRBV10-2 and TRBJ2-7; 11 bases align to TRBD2. This CDR3 has 18 residues. Germline V gives CDR1 WSHSY, CDR2 SAAADI. Trimming at V came to 2 bases and at J to 2 bases, leaving 11 bases not matched to a gene. In DNA, the CDR3 is TGCGCCAGCAGTGAGCCGAGGCGACTAGCGGGACACCCCTACGAGCAGTACTTC. It specifies CASSEPRRLAGHPYEQYF.

The CDR3 DNA reads TGTGCCAGCAGCTCCAGCGGATTAACAGATACGCAGTATTTT. It encodes CASSSSGLTDTQYF. This chain connects TRBV7-1 to TRBJ2-3; possibly TRBD2 for D (5 bases). TRBV7-1 is designated an ORF whose function remains uncertain. This CDR3 is built from 14 residues. Trimming stripped 3 bases from V and 3 bases from J, with 10 bases between.

This clone was seen only once. V gene TRBV5-1 combines with J gene TRBJ1-2, with 8 bases lining up with TRBD1. CDR1 SGHRS and CDR2 YFSETQ come from the germline V gene. This CDR3 is 15 amino acids long. The V gene end was trimmed by 6 bases and the J gene end by 5 bases; junction bases not matched to a gene: 12. The CDR3 region is CASTNTGTGGYGYTF. In DNA form, the CDR3 reads TGCGCCAGCACGAATACCGGGACAGGAGGATATGGCTACACCTTC.